These 5 T cell receptor beta chains were sequenced from one sample in a study of glioma-infiltrating T cells after dendritic cell vaccination. Specified time point: after dendritic cell vaccination, including at tumor progression/relapse. Measured with immunoSEQ multiplex PCR; TCRdb has only the in-frame clones, and not every one. The data contain approximately 110,000 clones, 90% of them singletons. The sequenced sample was blood, obtained after dendritic cell vaccination. The receptors stem from a human donor with glioblastoma.

This clone occurred once. The gene calls are TRBV27 and TRBJ1-4; D perhaps matches TRBD1 (6 bases). The CDR3 contains 14 residues. Germline values: CDR1 MNHEY, CDR2 SMNVEV (reference sequence). V shed 6 bases and J shed 4 bases, with 12 bases lying between them. The CDR3 here is CASRLQGFNEKLFF. CDR3 sequence (DNA): TGTGCCAGCAGACTACAGGGATTTAATGAAAAACTGTTTTTT.

V and J are TRBV6-1 and TRBJ1-2; D is unresolved. Trimming removed 6 bases at V and 5 bases at J, with 10 bases between. CDR3 length equals 12 residues. Germline-derived CDR1 and CDR2 are MNHNS and SASEGT. In DNA form, the CDR3 reads TGTGCCAGCAGGAGGGAGCTTTATGGCTACACCTTC. Encoded protein: CASRRELYGYTF.

The chain's CDR3 is CASSPNRAGEQYF. The CDR3 DNA reads TGTGCCAGCAGCCCTAACAGGGCTGGCGAGCAGTACTTC. The chain couples TRBV11-2 to TRBJ2-7; tentatively, D is TRBD1 (6 bases). Germline V gives CDR1 SGHAT, CDR2 FQNNGV. Trimming stripped 5 bases from V and 6 bases from J, with 14 bases between. This CDR3 region has 13 residues.

The chain employs TRBV5-6 and TRBJ1-2; tentatively, D is TRBD1 (5 bases). The V end was cut by 2 bases, the J end by 4 bases, with 12 bases between. The V gene's germline CDR1 is SGHDT and CDR2 YYEEEE. The CDR3 extends over 14 amino acids. For the CDR3, the DNA is TGTGCCAGCAGCTTTGAAGGGAGGGGCTATGGCTACACCTTC. It codes for CASSFEGRGYGYTF.

The chain employs TRBV6-5 and TRBJ1-1; D not certain. Germline assignment: CDR1 MNHEY and CDR2 SVGAGI. Between the trimmed V and J ends, which lost 0 bases and 11 bases, there was a span of 16 bases. The CDR3 has 14 residues. The CDR3 DNA is TGTGCCAGCAGTTACTCTCTTGGCCCAGGATCGGCTTTCTTT. Its protein is CASSYSLGPGSAFF.